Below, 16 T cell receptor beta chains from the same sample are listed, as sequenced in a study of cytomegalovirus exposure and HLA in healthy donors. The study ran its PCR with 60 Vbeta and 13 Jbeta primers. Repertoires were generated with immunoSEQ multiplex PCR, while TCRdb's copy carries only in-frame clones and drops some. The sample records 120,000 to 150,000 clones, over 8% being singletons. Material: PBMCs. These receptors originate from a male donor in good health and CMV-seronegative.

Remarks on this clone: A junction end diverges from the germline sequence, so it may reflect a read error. The CDR3, as DNA: TGTGCTAGCAGCTTAACCCTAGCGACGACTACCGGGGAGCTGTTTTTT. Translation: CASSLTLATTTGELFF. The gene calls are TRBV7-7 and TRBJ2-2, with D perhaps TRBD2 (6 bases). CDR1 and CDR2 (germline): SSHAT, FNYEAQ (reference sequence). The CDR3 runs to 16 residues.

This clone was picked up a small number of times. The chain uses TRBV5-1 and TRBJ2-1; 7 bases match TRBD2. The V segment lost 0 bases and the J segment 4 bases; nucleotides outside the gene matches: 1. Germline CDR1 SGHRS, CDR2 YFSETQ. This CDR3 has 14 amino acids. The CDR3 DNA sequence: TGCGCCAGCAGCTTGGCAGCGGGGTACAATGAGCAGTTCTTC. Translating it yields CASSLAAGYNEQFF.

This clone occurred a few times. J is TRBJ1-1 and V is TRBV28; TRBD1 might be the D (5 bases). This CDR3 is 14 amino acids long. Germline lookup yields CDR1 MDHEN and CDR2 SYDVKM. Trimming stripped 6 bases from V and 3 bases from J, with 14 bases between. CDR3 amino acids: CASRALLGDTEAFF. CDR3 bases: TGTGCCAGCAGGGCACTTCTAGGGGACACTGAAGCTTTCTTT.

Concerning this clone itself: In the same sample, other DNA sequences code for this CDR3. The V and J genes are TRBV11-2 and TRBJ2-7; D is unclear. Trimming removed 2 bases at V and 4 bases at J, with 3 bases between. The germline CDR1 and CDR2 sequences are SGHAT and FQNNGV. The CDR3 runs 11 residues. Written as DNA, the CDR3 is TGTGCCAGCAGCTTATATTACGAGCAGTACTTC. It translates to CASSLYYEQYF.

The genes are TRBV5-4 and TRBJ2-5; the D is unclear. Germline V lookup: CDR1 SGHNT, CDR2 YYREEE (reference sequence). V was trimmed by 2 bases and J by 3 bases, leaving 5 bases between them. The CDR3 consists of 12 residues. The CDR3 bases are TGTGCCAGCAGCTTCCCCAAAGAGACCCAGTACTTC. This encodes CASSFPKETQYF.

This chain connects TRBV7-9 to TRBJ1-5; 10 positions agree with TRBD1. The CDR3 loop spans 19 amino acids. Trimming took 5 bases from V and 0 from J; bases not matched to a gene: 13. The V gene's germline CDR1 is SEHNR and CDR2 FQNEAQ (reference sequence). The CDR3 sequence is CASSAHSGQGPYSNQPQHF. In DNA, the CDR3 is TGTGCCAGCAGCGCCCATTCGGGACAGGGGCCCTATAGCAATCAGCCCCAGCATTTT.

The DNA of the CDR3 is TGTGCCAGCAGTGATAGGGGACAGGGTGACACTGAAGCTTTCTTT. Translated: CASSDRGQGDTEAFF. The genes are TRBV6-1 and TRBJ1-1, with TRBD1 matching over 9 bases. The CDR3 has 15 amino acids. CDR1 and CDR2 (germline): MNHNS, SASEGT. The junction had 5 bases not matched to a gene; V was cut back by 3 bases and J by 3 bases.

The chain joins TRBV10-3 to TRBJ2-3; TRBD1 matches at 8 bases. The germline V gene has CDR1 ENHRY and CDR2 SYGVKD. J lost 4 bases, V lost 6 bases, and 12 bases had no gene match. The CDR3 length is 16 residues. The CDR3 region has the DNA TGTGCCATCAGCCCCGGACAGGGCTGGGTTGCAGATACGCAGTATTTT. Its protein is CAISPGQGWVADTQYF.

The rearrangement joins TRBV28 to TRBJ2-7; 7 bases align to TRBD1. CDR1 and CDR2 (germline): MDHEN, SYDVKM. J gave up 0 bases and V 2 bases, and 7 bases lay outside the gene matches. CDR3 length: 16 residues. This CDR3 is CASSLPQGPSSYEQYF. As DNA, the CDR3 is TGTGCCAGCAGTTTACCACAGGGGCCCTCCTCCTACGAGCAGTACTTC.

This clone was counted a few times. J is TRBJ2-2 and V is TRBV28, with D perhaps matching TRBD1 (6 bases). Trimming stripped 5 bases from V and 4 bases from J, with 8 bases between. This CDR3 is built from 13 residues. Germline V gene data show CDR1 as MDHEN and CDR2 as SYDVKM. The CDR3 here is CASSPGVTGELFF. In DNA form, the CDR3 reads TGTGCCAGCAGTCCAGGGGTCACCGGGGAGCTGTTTTTT.

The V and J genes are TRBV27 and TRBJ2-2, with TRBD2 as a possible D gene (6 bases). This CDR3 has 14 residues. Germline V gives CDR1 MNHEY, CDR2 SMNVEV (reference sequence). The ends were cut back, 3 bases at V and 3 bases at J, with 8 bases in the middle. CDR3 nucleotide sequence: TGTGCCAGCAGTTTTGGGGGGTACACCGGGGAGCTGTTTTTT. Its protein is CASSFGGYTGELFF.

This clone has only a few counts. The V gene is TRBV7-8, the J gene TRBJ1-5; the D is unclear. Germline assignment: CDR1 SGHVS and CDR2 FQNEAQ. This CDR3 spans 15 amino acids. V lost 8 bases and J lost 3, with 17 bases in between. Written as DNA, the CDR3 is TGTGCCAGCGGACTTCGACGGGAAGACAATCAGCCCCAGCATTTT. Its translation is CASGLRREDNQPQHF.

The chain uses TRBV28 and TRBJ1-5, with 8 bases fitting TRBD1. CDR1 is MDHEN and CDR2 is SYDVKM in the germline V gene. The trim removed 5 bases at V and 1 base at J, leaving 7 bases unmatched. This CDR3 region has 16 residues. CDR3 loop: CASSDTGGLSNQPQHF. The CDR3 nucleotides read TGTGCCAGCAGTGATACAGGGGGACTAAGCAATCAGCCCCAGCATTTT.

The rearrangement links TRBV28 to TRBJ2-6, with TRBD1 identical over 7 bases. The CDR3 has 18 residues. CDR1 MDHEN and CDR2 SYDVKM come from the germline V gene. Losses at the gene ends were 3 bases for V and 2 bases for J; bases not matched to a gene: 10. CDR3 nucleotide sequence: TGTGCCAGCAGTTTCCTCCAGGGGGTTTTGCCTGGGGCCAACGTCCTGACTTTC. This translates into CASSFLQGVLPGANVLTF.

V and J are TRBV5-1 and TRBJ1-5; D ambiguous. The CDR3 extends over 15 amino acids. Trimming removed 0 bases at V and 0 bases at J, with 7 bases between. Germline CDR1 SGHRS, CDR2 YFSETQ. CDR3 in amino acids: CASSLGHDSNQPQHF. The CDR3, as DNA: TGCGCCAGCAGCTTGGGGCACGATAGCAATCAGCCCCAGCATTTT.

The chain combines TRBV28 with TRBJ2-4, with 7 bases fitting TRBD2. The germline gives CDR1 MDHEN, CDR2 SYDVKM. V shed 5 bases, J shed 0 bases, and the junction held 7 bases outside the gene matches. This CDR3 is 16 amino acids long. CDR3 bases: TGTGCCAGCAGTCCCCTAGCGGAATTAGCCAAAAACATTCAGTACTTC. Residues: CASSPLAELAKNIQYF.